Detailed here is one TCR beta chain. Its antigen remains unidentified. There are no base qualities to consult, and no much larger clone falls within one base. Relative to germline, V is 5 bases shorter and J is 1 base shorter, with 12 bases between their ends. Looking up the germline V gene yields CDR1 MNHNS and CDR2 SASEGT. Including the terminal cysteine and phenylalanine, the CDR3 comprises 15 residues. Only the CDR3 portion is preserved as DNA: 45 bases, with reading frame beginning at the first base. The entry originates in a study of control samples from healthy donors and cancer patients (dated by TCRdb to about 2020). Libraries were built with the immunoSEQ multiplex PCR assay. The immuneACCESS repertoire file appears here via TCRdb, limited to in-frame rearrangements. These files lack a portion of the clones; in checked studies, under half of the deficit traces to unresolved V genes, and the cause of the others is not known. Within this sample are 69,000 or so clones, with about 94% of them counted one time only. The top ten clonotypes cover 2.8% of the sample.

The clonotype was recovered from a woman in her 30s in good health. Recombination connected TRBV6-1 to TRBJ1-5; perhaps TRBD1 is the D gene, with 6 bases matching. What was sequenced was blood. The base sequence is TGTGCCAGCAGTCCACAGGGTGGGAGCAATCAGCCCCAGCATTTT. This is translated as CASSPQGGSNQPQHF.